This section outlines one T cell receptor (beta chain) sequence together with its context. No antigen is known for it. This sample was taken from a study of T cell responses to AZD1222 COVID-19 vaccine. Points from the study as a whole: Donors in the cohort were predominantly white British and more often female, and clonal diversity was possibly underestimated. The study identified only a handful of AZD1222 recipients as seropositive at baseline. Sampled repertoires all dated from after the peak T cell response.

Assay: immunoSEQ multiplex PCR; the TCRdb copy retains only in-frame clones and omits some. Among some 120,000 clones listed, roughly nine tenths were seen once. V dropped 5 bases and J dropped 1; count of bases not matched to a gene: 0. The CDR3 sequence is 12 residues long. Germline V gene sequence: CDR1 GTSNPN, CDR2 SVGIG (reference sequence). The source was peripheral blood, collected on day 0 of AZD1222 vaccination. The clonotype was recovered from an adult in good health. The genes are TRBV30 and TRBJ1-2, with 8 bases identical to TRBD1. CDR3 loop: CAWGQGNYGYTF. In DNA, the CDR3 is TGTGCCTGGGGACAGGGTAACTATGGCTACACCTTC.